The 29 T cell receptor beta chains listed next were all sequenced from one sample in a study of T cell responses to AZD1222 COVID-19 vaccine. Profiling relied on immunoSEQ multiplex PCR, and the TCRdb table lists in-frame clones only, not all of them. Of 150,000 to 200,000 clones in the sample, about nine tenths were seen once. The sample here was peripheral blood, taken on day 0 of AZD1222 vaccination. All receptors come from an adult in good health.

The gene calls are TRBV5-4 and TRBJ1-4; the D gene is possibly TRBD1 (5 bases). This CDR3 region has 14 residues. With 4 bases removed from V and 6 bases from J, the gap between germline ends came to 13 bases. Germline CDR1 SGHNT, CDR2 YYREEE (reference sequence). The CDR3 loop is CASSPGGEHEKLFF. The DNA of the CDR3 is TGTGCCAGCAGCCCCGGGGGGGAGCATGAAAAACTGTTTTTT.

This clone was picked up a small number of times. V usage is TRBV2 and J usage is TRBJ1-3; unclear D gene. Trimming stripped 3 bases from V and 4 bases from J, with 10 bases between. The germline CDR1 and CDR2 sequences are SNHLY and FYNNEI. The CDR3 extends over 14 amino acids. The CDR3 sequence is CASSEPRAGNTIYF. The CDR3 DNA reads TGTGCCAGCAGTGAGCCCCGAGCCGGAAACACCATATATTTT.

This chain joins TRBV18 and TRBJ1-1, with 8 bases matching TRBD1. CDR1 is KGHSH and CDR2 is LQKENI in the germline V gene. The CDR3 has 16 amino acids. V was clipped by 2 bases and J by 6 bases; unmatched bases: 11. CDR3 in amino acids: CASSPYQGANFPEAFF. CDR3 nucleotide sequence: TGTGCCAGCTCACCATACCAGGGGGCGAATTTTCCTGAAGCTTTCTTT.

The chain has TRBV7-2 and TRBJ2-2; TRBD1 or TRBD2 may be the D gene (6 bases each). The CDR3 length is 16 residues. The germline CDR1 and CDR2 sequences are SGHTA and FQGNSA. Trimming left V 1 base short and J 7 bases short, with 16 bases between. Written as DNA, the CDR3 is TGTGCCAGCAGCTTAGATGGAGGGGGTAGTCGCGGGGAGCTGTTTTTT. It translates to CASSLDGGGSRGELFF.

This chain joins TRBV3-1 (or the pseudogene TRBV3-2) and TRBJ2-1, with D possibly matching TRBD2 (5 bases). CDR3 length: 11 residues. Germline V lookup: CDR1 LGHDT, CDR2 YNNKEL (reference sequence). The CDR3 is CVGLSPREQFF. CDR3 DNA sequence: TGTGTCGGACTCAGCCCTAGGGAGCAGTTCTTC.

The gene calls are TRBV10-3 and TRBJ2-5, with TRBD1 as a possible D gene (5 bases). Germline lookup yields CDR1 ENHRY and CDR2 SYGVKD. The CDR3 runs 16 residues. Trimming cost V 2 bases and J 2 bases, with 15 bases left between them. CDR3 amino acids: CAISETGRMGQETQYF. The CDR3 region has the DNA TGTGCCATCAGTGAGACAGGACGAATGGGACAAGAGACCCAGTACTTC.

CDR3 residues: CASSASLGAAQYF. The CDR3 DNA reads as TGTGCCAGTAGTGCCTCCTTGGGGGCTGCGCAGTATTTT. The chain carries TRBV19 and TRBJ2-3, with D possibly being TRBD1 (6 bases). Per the germline V gene, CDR1 is LNHDA and CDR2 is SQIVND (reference sequence). V lost 5 bases, J lost 10 bases, and 16 bases lay in between. The CDR3 totals 13 residues.

This sequence joins TRBV5-1 and TRBJ2-1; possible D gene TRBD2, 6 bases. V was cut by 0 bases and J by 14 bases, with 9 bases left in between. Germline V gives CDR1 SGHRS, CDR2 YFSETQ. The CDR3 consists of 11 residues. For the CDR3, the DNA is TGCGCCAGCAGCTTGGGTCGGGGGAAGTTCTTC. Translated: CASSLGRGKFF.

J is TRBJ1-1 and V is TRBV4-2, with 9 bases aligning to TRBD1. The germline V gene encodes CDR1 LGHNA and CDR2 YNFKEQ. The V gene end was trimmed by 0 bases and the J gene end by 5 bases; junction bases not matched to a gene: 4. The CDR3 sequence is 15 residues long. As DNA, the CDR3 is TGTGCCAGCAGCCAAGATCGCGGACAGGGGACTGAAGCTTTCTTT. It is translated as CASSQDRGQGTEAFF.

The V and J genes are TRBV19 and TRBJ1-6, with D maybe TRBD1 (6 bases). This CDR3 comprises 13 residues. Germline V gene sequence: CDR1 LNHDA, CDR2 SQIVND (reference sequence). V lost 2 bases to trimming and J lost 10 bases, with 9 bases between them. CDR3 protein: CASSIRGGSPLHF. CDR3 coding DNA: TGTGCCAGTAGTATAAGAGGGGGATCACCCCTCCACTTT.

The chain is built from TRBV9 and TRBJ1-1; D is ambiguous. V lost 0 bases and J 8 bases, leaving 5 bases between the germline ends. Germline CDR1 SGDLS, CDR2 YYNGEE. This CDR3 contains 11 residues. The CDR3 DNA sequence: TGTGCCAGCAGCGTAGTGGGCGAAGCTTTCTTT. This translates into CASSVVGEAFF.

The V gene is TRBV7-2, the J gene TRBJ1-6; D not certain. The CDR3 runs 16 residues. Germline V gives CDR1 SGHTA, CDR2 FQGNSA. Trimming pared 2 bases from V and 6 bases from J, leaving 14 bases between. The DNA of the CDR3 is TGTGCCAGCAGCTTAAATGGAGGTCGGGGTAATTCACCCCTCCACTTT. The encoded protein is CASSLNGGRGNSPLHF. Full variable domain (remainder filled in from reference TRBV7-2 and TRBJ1-6): GAGVSQSPSNKVTEKGKDVELRCDPISGHTALYWYRQSLGQGLEFLIYFQGNSAPDKSGLPSDRFSAERTGGSVSTLTIQRTQQEDSAVYLCASSLNGGRGNSPLHFGNGTRLTVT.

The chain uses TRBV6-2 or TRBV6-3 and TRBJ2-3, with D possibly matching TRBD2 (6 bases). The CDR3 runs 17 residues. Between the trimmed V and J ends, which lost 4 bases and 8 bases, there was a span of 25 bases. In germline, CDR1 is MNHEY, CDR2 SVGEGT. The CDR3 sequence: CASSSLTLALGRGTQYF. The DNA of the CDR3 is TGTGCCAGCAGTTCACTAACCCTAGCGTTGGGGCGCGGTACGCAGTATTTT.

J is TRBJ2-3 and V is TRBV6-5; unclear D gene. The length of the CDR3 is 14 residues. The germline CDR1 and CDR2 sequences are MNHEY and SVGAGI. The V gene lost 6 bases and the J gene lost 4 bases, with 14 bases spanning the gap. In DNA, the CDR3 is TGTGCCAGCAGCCACTCCCTTTCCCCAGATACGCAGTATTTT. As protein: CASSHSLSPDTQYF.

The chain has TRBV19 and TRBJ2-2; the D is unclear. CDR3 size: 15 residues. V dropped 0 bases and J dropped 7 bases, with 12 bases sitting between them. Germline CDR1 and CDR2: LNHDA and SQIVND (reference sequence). In DNA form, the CDR3 reads TGTGCCAGTAGTATAGATAGTTATCTGGGCGGGGAGCTGTTTTTT. As protein: CASSIDSYLGGELFF. Looking up the rest from reference TRBV19 and TRBJ2-2 gives the full variable domain: DGGITQSPKYLFRKEGQNVTLSCEQNLNHDAMYWYRQDPGQGLRLIYYSQIVNDFQKGDIAEGYSVSREKKESFPLTVTSAQKNPTAFYLCASSIDSYLGGELFFGEGSRLTVL.

This clone appeared a single time. This rearrangement joins TRBV11-3 to TRBJ2-2, with unresolved D. Deletions cut 1 base from V and 6 bases from J, with 9 bases between. This CDR3 is built from 14 residues. Germline lookup yields CDR1 SGHNT and CDR2 YENEEA. The DNA for the CDR3 is TGTGCCAGCAGCTTAGGAGATTCGCCCGGGGAGCTGTTTTTT. The encoded protein is CASSLGDSPGELFF. Complete variable domain (other parts from reference TRBV11-3 and TRBJ2-2): EAGVVQSPRYKIIEKKQPVAFWCNPISGHNTLYWYLQNLGQGPELLIRYENEEAVDDSQLPKDRFSAERLKGVDSTLKIQPAELGDSAVYLCASSLGDSPGELFFGEGSRLTVL.

V is TRBV6-5 and J is TRBJ1-2; tentatively, D is TRBD1 (6 bases). Germline V gene data show CDR1 as MNHEY and CDR2 as SVGAGI. The V gene lost 4 bases and the J gene lost 5 bases, with 8 bases spanning the gap. This CDR3 spans 12 amino acids. CDR3 sequence reads: CASSFTGYGYTF. The CDR3 nucleotides are TGTGCCAGCAGTTTCACAGGGTATGGCTACACCTTC.

The chain recombines TRBV5-8 with TRBJ1-5, with D possibly TRBD1 on 5 matching bases. V dropped 4 bases and J dropped 3 bases, with 14 bases sitting between them. Germline V CDR1 and CDR2: SGHTS, YDEGEE. This CDR3 region has 15 residues. CDR3 bases: TGTGCCAGCAGCCCCGGAATACAGGTCAATCAGCCCCAGCATTTT. Its protein is CASSPGIQVNQPQHF.

The J gene is TRBJ2-5, the V gene TRBV4-3; a possible D gene is TRBD2 (7 bases). The V gene lost 1 base and the J gene lost 9 bases, with 18 bases spanning the gap. Germline-derived CDR1 and CDR2 are LGHNA and YSLEER. The CDR3 is 15 residues long. Here the CDR3 DNA reads TGCGCCAGCAGCCAAGGCAGACCCGGGGAGGGGGCCCAGTACTTC. Its translation: CASSQGRPGEGAQYF.

This clone was seen a single time. This sequence joins TRBV7-9 and TRBJ1-2, with D possibly TRBD1 on 5 matching bases. The V end was cut by 6 bases, the J end by 4 bases, with 15 bases between. Germline V gene data show CDR1 as SEHNR and CDR2 as FQNEAQ (reference sequence). The CDR3 runs to 14 residues. CDR3 protein: CASSSEGALYGYTF. Written as DNA, the CDR3 is TGTGCCAGCAGTTCGGAAGGGGCCCTCTATGGCTACACCTTC.

This chain uses TRBV7-2 with TRBJ2-3; the match to TRBD2 covers 11 bases. Germline trimming cut 5 bases from V and 5 bases from J; bases unmatched to any gene: 9. Germline V gives CDR1 SGHTA, CDR2 FQGNSA. CDR3 length: 16 amino acids. CDR3 sequence (DNA): TGTGCCAGCAGCGGTAGCGGGGGGGCGTTAAGAGATACGCAGTATTTT. It codes for CASSGSGGALRDTQYF.

The J gene is TRBJ2-1, the V gene TRBV19, with TRBD1 matching over 8 bases. The CDR3 has 12 residues. Trimming took 5 bases from V and 15 from J; bases not matched to a gene: 9. The germline V gene encodes CDR1 LNHDA and CDR2 SQIVND (reference sequence). CDR3 amino acids: CASSLRTGTSFF. The DNA of the CDR3 is TGTGCCAGTAGTCTAAGGACAGGGACGTCGTTCTTC. The full variable domain, in which reference TRBV19 and TRBJ2-1 provide the parts outside the CDR3, is DGGITQSPKYLFRKEGQNVTLSCEQNLNHDAMYWYRQDPGQGLRLIYYSQIVNDFQKGDIAEGYSVSREKKESFPLTVTSAQKNPTAFYLCASSLRTGTSFFGPGTRLTVL.

J is TRBJ2-5 and V is TRBV2, with TRBD1 as a possible D gene (6 bases). The germline CDR1 and CDR2 sequences are SNHLY and FYNNEI. V lost 7 bases and J 3 bases, leaving 18 bases between the germline ends. The CDR3 is 15 amino acids. The CDR3 DNA reads TGTGCCAGCAAGGTTTATAGGGACACCAAAGAGACCCAGTACTTC. It encodes CASKVYRDTKETQYF.

This clone was counted between two and nine times. The chain couples TRBV5-4 to TRBJ1-2, with 7 bases matching TRBD1. Germline V gene data show CDR1 as SGHNT and CDR2 as YYREEE (reference sequence). There are 14 residues in the CDR3. Trimming at V came to 4 bases and at J to 6 bases, leaving 9 bases not matched to a gene. The CDR3 DNA follows: TGTGCCAGCAGCCCCGGACAGGATTATCATGGCTACACCTTC. Translation gives CASSPGQDYHGYTF.

The rearrangement links TRBV18 to TRBJ1-1; weak D call: TRBD1 (6 bases). The ends were cut back, 6 bases at V and 0 bases at J, with 14 bases in the middle. The germline V gene encodes CDR1 KGHSH and CDR2 LQKENI. This CDR3 is 15 amino acids long. Here the CDR3 reads CASSPRTDLNTEAFF. The DNA of the CDR3 is TGTGCCAGCTCGCCTCGGACAGACTTGAACACTGAAGCTTTCTTT.

The chain combines TRBV5-5 with TRBJ2-7; no definite D call. Germline assignment: CDR1 SGHKS and CDR2 YYEKEE (reference sequence). Trimming took 0 bases from V and 2 from J, leaving 9 bases between them. The CDR3 spans 14 residues. The chain's CDR3 is CASSLDGPPYEQYF. In DNA, the CDR3 is TGTGCCAGCAGCTTGGACGGTCCCCCCTACGAGCAGTACTTC.

The chain carries TRBV7-3 and TRBJ1-1; the match to TRBD1 covers 9 bases. Germline V gene data show CDR1 as SGHTA and CDR2 as FQGTGA. The CDR3 has 14 residues. V trimming: 6 bases; J trimming: 1 base; junction bases outside the gene matches: 3. The DNA for the CDR3 is TGTGCCAGCAGAAGGGACAGGGAGAACACTGAAGCTTTCTTT. It specifies CASRRDRENTEAFF.

This clone was recorded at least ten times. The chain employs TRBV27 and TRBJ1-2; TRBD1 aligns across 8 bases. Trimming removed 5 bases from V and 3 bases from J; junction bases left unmatched: 2. This CDR3 is 13 amino acids long. In germline, CDR1 is MNHEY, CDR2 SMNVEV (reference sequence). The CDR3 coding sequence is TGTGCCAGCAGTGAGACAGGGGACTATGGCTACACCTTC. Protein product: CASSETGDYGYTF.

The gene calls are TRBV21-1 and TRBJ2-1; the D call in the table, TRBD1, was not verified against the DNA. TRBV21-1 is a documented pseudogene. This CDR3 is 18 amino acids long. CDR3 region: CASSKDGRPGQGYNEQFF. The CDR3 region has the DNA TGTGCCAGCAGCAAAGATGGAAGACCGGGACAGGGGTACAATGAGCAGTTCTTC.